This T cell receptor beta chain originates from a study of shared clonotypes between healthy human individuals. Study-wide context: Researchers assigned three CD4 naive, three CD4 memory, two CD8 naive and one CD8 memory plate to each donor. Study-level results: How much donors shared clonotypes was expected to be affected by sequencing depth.

Deep-level running was used for the assay. The DNA input per sorted-subset replicate PCR was 200 ng, corresponding to roughly 30,000 T cell genomes. The method was immunoSEQ multiplex PCR; TCRdb's version includes in-frame clones alone and lacks a portion of them. The data show hundreds of thousands of clones, with 74% seen just once and roughly 1.7% held by the top ten. About this clone: No antigen is known for it.

Trimming at V came to 3 bases and at J to 3 bases, leaving 8 bases not matched to a gene. The CDR3 runs 16 residues. From germline, CDR1 is MDHEN and CDR2 SYDVKM. Material: memory CD4+ T cells sorted from blood. Subset meaning: CD45RA-negative fraction. The chain joins TRBV28 to TRBJ2-7; the match to TRBD1 covers 10 bases. The TCR originated in a woman in her thirties in good health. This CDR3 is CASSFLARDRGYEQYF. CDR3 bases: TGTGCCAGCAGTTTCCTAGCCCGGGACAGGGGCTACGAGCAGTACTTC.